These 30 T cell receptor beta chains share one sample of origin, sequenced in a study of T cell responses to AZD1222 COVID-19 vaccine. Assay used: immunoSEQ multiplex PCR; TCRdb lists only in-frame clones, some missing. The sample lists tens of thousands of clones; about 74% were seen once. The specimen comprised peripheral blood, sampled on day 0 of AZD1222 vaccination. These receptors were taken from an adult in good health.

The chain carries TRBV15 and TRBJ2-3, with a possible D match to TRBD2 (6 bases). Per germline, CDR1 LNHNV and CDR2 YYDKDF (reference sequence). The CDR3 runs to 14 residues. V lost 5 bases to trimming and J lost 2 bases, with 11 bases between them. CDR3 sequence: CATSSRGITDTQYF. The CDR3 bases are TGTGCCACCAGCTCCCGGGGGATCACAGATACGCAGTATTTT.

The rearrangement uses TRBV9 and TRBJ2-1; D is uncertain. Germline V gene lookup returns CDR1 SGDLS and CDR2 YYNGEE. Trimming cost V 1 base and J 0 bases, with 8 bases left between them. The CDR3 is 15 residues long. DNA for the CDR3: TGTGCCAGCAGCGTAACCCCGAGCTCCTACAATGAGCAGTTCTTC. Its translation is CASSVTPSSYNEQFF.

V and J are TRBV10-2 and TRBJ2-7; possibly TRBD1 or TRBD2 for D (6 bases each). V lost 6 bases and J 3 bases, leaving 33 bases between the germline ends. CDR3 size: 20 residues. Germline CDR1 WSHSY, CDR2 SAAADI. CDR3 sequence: CASRPTALSLGGRLVYEQYF. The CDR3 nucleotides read TGCGCCAGCAGGCCGACGGCTTTAAGTCTTGGGGGGCGCCTCGTCTACGAGCAGTACTTC.

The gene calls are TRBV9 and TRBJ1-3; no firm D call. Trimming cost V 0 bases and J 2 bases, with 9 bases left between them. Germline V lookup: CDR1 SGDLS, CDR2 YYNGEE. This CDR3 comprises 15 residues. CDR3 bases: TGTGCCAGCAGCGTAGCGCAGGTCCCTGGAAACACCATATATTTT. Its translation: CASSVAQVPGNTIYF.

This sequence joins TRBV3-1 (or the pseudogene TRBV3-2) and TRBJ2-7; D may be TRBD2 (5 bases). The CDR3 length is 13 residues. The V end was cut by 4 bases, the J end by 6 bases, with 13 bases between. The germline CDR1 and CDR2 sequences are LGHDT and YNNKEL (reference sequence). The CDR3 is CASSLGIPGEQYF. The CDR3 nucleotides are TGTGCCAGCAGCCTCGGGATTCCGGGCGAGCAGTACTTC.

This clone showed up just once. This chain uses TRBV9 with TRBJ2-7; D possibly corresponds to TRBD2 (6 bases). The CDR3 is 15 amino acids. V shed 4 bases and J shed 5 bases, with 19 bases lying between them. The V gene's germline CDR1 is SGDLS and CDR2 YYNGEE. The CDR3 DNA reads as TGTGCCAGCAGCCCTGAGGGACTCCGGGGCGACGAGCAGTACTTC. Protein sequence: CASSPEGLRGDEQYF.

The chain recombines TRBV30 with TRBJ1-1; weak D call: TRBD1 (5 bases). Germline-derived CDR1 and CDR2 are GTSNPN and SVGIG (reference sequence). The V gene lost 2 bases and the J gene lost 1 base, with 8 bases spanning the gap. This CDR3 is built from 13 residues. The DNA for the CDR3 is TGTGCCTGGAGTATTGGGGGGAACACTGAAGCTTTCTTT. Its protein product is CAWSIGGNTEAFF.

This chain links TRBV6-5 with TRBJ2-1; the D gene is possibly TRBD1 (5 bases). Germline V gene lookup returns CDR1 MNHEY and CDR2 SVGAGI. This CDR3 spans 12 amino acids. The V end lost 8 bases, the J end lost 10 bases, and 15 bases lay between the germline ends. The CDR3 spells CASRTGLLEQFF. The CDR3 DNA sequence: TGTGCCAGCCGAACAGGTCTCTTGGAGCAGTTCTTC.

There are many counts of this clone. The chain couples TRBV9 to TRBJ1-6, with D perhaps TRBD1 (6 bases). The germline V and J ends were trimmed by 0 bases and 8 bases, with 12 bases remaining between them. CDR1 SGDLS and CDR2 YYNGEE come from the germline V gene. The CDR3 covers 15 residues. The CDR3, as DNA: TGTGCCAGCAGCGTAGGGGACATCCCTGATTCACCCCTCCACTTT. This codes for CASSVGDIPDSPLHF.

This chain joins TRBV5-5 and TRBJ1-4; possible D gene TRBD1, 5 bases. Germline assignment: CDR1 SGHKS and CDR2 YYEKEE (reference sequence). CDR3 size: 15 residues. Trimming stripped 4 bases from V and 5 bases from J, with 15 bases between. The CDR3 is CASSAWDAVNEKLFF. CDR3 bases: TGTGCCAGCAGCGCCTGGGACGCGGTGAATGAAAAACTGTTTTTT. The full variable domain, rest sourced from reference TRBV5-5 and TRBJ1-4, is DAGVTQSPTHLIKTRGQQVTLRCSPISGHKSVSWYQQVLGQGPQFIFQYYEKEERGRGNFPDRFSARQFPNYSSELNVNALLLGDSALYLCASSAWDAVNEKLFFGSGTQLSVL.

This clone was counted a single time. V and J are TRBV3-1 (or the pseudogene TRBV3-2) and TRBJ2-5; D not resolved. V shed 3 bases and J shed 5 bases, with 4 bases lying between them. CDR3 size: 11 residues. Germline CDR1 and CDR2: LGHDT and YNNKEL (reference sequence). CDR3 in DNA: TGTGCCAGCAGCCAGATGGAGACCCAGTACTTC. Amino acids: CASSQMETQYF.

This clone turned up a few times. The CDR3 loop is CASSVAQGALSYEQYF. CDR3 nucleotides: TGCGCCAGCAGTGTAGCACAGGGGGCGTTATCCTACGAGCAGTACTTC. The chain combines TRBV10-2 with TRBJ2-7, with TRBD1 identical over 9 bases. The germline CDR1 and CDR2 sequences are WSHSY and SAAADI. CDR3 length equals 16 residues. Trimming took 4 bases from V and 1 from J; bases not matched to a gene: 8.

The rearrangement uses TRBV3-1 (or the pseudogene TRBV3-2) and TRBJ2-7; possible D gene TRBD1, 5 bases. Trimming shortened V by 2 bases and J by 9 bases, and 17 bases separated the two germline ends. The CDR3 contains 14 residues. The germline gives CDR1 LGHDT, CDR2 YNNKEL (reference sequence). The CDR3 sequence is CASSQHSKCRAQYF. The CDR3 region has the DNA TGTGCCAGCAGCCAACACTCTAAGTGCAGGGCGCAGTACTTC.

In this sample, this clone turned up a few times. CDR3 residues: CATSRVGGMGNQPQHF. In DNA form, the CDR3 reads TGTGCCACCAGCAGAGTAGGCGGGATGGGCAATCAGCCCCAGCATTTT. J is TRBJ1-5 and V is TRBV15; D is ambiguous. Per the germline V gene, CDR1 is LNHNV and CDR2 is YYDKDF (reference sequence). The CDR3 sequence is 16 residues long. V lost 1 base, J lost 2 bases, and 12 bases lay in between.

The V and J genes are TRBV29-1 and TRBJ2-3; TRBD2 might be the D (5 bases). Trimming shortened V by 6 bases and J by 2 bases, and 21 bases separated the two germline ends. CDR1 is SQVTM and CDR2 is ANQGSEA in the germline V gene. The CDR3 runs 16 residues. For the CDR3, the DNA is TGCAGCGTCGACCTAGACTGGTTGGAGGACACAGATACGCAGTATTTT. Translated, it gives CSVDLDWLEDTDTQYF.

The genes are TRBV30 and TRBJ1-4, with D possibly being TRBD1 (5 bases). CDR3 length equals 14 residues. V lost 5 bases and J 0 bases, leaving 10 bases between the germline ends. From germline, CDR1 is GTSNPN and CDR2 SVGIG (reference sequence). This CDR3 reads CAWAGFTTNEKLFF. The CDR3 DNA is TGTGCCTGGGCAGGGTTTACAACTAATGAAAAACTGTTTTTT.

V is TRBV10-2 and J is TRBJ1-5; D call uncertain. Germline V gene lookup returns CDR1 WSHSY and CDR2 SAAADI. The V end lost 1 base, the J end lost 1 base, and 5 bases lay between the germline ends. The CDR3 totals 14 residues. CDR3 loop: CASSEWVSNQPQHF. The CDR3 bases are TGCGCCAGCAGTGAGTGGGTGAGCAATCAGCCCCAGCATTTT.

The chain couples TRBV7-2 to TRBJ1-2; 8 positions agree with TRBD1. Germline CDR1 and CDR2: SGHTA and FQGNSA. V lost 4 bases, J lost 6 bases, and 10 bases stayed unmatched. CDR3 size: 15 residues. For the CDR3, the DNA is TGTGCCAGCAGCTCTTGGACAGGGACGATGCATGGCTACACCTTC. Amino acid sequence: CASSSWTGTMHGYTF.

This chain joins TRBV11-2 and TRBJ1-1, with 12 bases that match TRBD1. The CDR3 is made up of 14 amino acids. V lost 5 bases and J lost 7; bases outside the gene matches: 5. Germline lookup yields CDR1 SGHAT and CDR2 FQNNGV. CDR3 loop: CASSIGTGGNEAFF. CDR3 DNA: TGTGCCAGCAGCATCGGGACAGGGGGCAATGAAGCTTTCTTT.

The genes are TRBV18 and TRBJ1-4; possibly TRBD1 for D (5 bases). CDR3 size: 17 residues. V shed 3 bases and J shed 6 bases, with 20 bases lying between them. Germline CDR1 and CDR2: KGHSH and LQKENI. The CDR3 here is CASSPMGRGSGDEKLFF. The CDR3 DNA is TGTGCCAGCTCACCGATGGGACGCGGCAGCGGAGATGAAAAACTGTTTTTT.

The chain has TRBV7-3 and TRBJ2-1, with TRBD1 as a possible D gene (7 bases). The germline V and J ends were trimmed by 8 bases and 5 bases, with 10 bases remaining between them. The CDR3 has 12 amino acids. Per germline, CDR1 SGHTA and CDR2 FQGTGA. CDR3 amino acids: CASGGTDNEQFF. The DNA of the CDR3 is TGTGCCAGCGGCGGGACAGACAATGAGCAGTTCTTC. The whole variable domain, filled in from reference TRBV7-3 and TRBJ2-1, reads GAGVSQTPSNKVTEKGKYVELRCDPISGHTALYWYRQSLGQGPEFLIYFQGTGAADDSGLPNDRFFAVRPEGSVSTLKIQRTERGDSAVYLCASGGTDNEQFFGPGTRLTVL.

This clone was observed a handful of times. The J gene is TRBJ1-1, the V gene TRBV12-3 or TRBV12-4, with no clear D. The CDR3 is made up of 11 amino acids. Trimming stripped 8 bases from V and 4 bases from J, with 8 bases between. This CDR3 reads CASLEATEAFF. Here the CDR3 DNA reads TGTGCCAGCCTGGAGGCCACTGAAGCTTTCTTT.

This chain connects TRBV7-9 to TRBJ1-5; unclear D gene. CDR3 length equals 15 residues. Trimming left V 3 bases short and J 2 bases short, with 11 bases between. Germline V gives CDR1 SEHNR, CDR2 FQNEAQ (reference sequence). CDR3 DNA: TGTGCCAGCAGCTTCGGGCCCCTGGGCAATCAGCCCCAGCATTTT. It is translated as CASSFGPLGNQPQHF.

The CDR3 loop is CASSPRDGQETQYF. DNA for the CDR3: TGTGCCAGCAGCCCCCGGGACGGTCAAGAGACCCAGTACTTC. The V gene is TRBV13, the J gene TRBJ2-5, with D perhaps matching TRBD1 or TRBD2 (5 bases each). The CDR3 loop spans 14 amino acids. Trimming removed 5 bases at V and 2 bases at J, with 12 bases between. Germline CDR1 and CDR2: PRHDT and FYEKMQ (reference sequence).

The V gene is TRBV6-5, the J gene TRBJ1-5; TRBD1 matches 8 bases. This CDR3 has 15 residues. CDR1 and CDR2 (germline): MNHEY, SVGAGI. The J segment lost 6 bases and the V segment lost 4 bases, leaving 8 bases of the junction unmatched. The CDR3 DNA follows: TGTGCCAGCAGTTGGATGACAGGGGTTGGTCAGCCCCAGCATTTT. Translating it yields CASSWMTGVGQPQHF.

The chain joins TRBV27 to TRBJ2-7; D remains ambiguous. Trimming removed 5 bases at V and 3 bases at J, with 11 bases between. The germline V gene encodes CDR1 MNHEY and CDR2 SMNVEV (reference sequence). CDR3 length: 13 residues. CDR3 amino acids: CASSKEVDYEQYF. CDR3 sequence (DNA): TGTGCCAGCAGTAAAGAAGTGGACTACGAGCAGTACTTC.

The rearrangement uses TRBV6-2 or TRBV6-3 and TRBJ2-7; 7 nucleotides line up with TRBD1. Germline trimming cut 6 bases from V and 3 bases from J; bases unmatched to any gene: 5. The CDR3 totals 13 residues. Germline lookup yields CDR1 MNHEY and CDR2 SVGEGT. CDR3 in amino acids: CASSSGQSYEQYF. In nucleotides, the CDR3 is TGTGCCAGCAGCTCGGGACAGAGCTACGAGCAGTACTTC.

CDR3 loop: CASRSDRSSYNEQFF. The CDR3 DNA reads TGTGCCAGCAGGTCTGACAGGAGCTCCTACAATGAGCAGTTCTTC. The chain links TRBV28 to TRBJ2-1; possible D gene TRBD1, 6 bases. Trimming removed 6 bases at V and 0 bases at J, with 12 bases between. This CDR3 comprises 15 residues. Germline loops: CDR1 MDHEN, CDR2 SYDVKM.

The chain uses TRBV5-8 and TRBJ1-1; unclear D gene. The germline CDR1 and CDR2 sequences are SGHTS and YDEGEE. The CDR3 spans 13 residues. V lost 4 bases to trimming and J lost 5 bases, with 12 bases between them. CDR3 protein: CASSKRLGTEAFF. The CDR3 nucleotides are TGTGCCAGCAGCAAGAGACTGGGGACTGAAGCTTTCTTT. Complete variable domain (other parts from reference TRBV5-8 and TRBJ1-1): EAGVTQSPTHLIKTRGQQATLRCSPISGHTSVYWYQQALGLGLQFLLWYDEGEERNRGNFPPRFSGRQFPNYSSELNVNALELEDSALYLCASSKRLGTEAFFGQGTRLTVV.

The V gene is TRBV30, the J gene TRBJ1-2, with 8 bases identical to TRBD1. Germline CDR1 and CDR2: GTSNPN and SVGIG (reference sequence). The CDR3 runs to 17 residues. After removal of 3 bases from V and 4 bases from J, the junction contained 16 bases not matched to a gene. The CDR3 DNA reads TGTGCCTGGAGGGAAACAACTCAGGGGGCGTTTAGCTATGGCTACACCTTC. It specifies CAWRETTQGAFSYGYTF.